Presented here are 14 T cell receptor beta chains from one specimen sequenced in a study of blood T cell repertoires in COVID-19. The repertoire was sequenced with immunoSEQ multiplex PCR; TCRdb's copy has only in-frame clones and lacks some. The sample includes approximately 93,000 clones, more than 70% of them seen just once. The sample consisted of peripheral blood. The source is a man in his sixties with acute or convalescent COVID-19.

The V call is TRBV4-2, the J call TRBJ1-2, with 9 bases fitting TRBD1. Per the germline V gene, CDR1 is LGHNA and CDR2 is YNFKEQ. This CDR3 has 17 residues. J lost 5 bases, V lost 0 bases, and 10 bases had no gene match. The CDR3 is CASSQDNRGQGIYGYTF. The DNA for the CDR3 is TGTGCCAGCAGCCAAGACAACAGGGGGCAAGGGATATATGGCTACACCTTC.

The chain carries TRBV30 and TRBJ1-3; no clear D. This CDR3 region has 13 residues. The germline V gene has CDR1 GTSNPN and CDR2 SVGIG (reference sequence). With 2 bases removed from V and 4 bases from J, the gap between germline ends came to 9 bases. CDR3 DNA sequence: TGTGCCTGGAGTCGGGGTTCCGGAAACACCATATATTTT. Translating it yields CAWSRGSGNTIYF.

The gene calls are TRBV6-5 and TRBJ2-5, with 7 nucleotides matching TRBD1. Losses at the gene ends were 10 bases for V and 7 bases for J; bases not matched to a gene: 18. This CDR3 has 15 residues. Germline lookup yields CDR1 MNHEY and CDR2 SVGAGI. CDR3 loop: CAKPQTGQIKGTQYF. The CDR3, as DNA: TGTGCCAAACCACAAACGGGACAGATCAAGGGGACCCAGTACTTC.

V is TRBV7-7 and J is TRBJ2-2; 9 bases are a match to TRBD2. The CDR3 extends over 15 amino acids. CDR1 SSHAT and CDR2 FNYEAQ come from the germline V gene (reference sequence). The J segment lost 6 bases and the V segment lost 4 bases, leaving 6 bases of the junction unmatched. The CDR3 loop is CASSSVAGEAGELFF. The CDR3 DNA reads TGTGCCAGCAGCTCCGTAGCGGGGGAAGCCGGGGAGCTGTTTTTT. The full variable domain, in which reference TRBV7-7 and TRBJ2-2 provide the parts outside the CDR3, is GAGVSQSPRYKVTKRGQDVTLRCDPISSHATLYWYQQALGQGPEFLTYFNYEAQPDKSGLPSDRFSAERPEGSISTLTIQRTEQRDSAMYRCASSSVAGEAGELFFGEGSRLTVL.

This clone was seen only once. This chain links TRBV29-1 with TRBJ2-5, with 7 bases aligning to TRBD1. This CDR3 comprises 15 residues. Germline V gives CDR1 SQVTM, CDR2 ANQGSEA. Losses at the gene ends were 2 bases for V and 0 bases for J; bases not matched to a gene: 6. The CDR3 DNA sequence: TGCAGCGTTGAAACTGTGGGGACAGACCAAGAGACCCAGTACTTC. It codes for CSVETVGTDQETQYF.

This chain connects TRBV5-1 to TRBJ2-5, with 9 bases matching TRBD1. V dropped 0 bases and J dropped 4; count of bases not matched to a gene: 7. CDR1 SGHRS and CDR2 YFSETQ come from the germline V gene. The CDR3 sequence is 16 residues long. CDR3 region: CASSLAVQGAGETQYF. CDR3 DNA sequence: TGCGCCAGCAGCTTGGCGGTACAGGGGGCTGGAGAGACCCAGTACTTC.

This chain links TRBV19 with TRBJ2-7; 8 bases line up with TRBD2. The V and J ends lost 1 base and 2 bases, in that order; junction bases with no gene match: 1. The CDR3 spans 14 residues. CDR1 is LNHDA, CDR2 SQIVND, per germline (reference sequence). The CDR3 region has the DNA TGTGCCAGTAGTATAGGACTAGCGACCTACGAGCAGTACTTC. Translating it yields CASSIGLATYEQYF. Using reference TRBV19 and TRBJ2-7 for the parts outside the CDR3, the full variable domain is DGGITQSPKYLFRKEGQNVTLSCEQNLNHDAMYWYRQDPGQGLRLIYYSQIVNDFQKGDIAEGYSVSREKKESFPLTVTSAQKNPTAFYLCASSIGLATYEQYFGPGTRLTVT.

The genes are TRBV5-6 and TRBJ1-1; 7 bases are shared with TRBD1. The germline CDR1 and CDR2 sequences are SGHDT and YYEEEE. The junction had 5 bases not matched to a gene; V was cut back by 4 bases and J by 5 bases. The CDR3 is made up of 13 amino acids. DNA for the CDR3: TGTGCCAGCAGCGACCACAGGGGTACTGAAGCTTTCTTT. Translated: CASSDHRGTEAFF. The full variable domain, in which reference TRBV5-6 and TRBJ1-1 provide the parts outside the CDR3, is DAGVTQSPTHLIKTRGQQVTLRCSPKSGHDTVSWYQQALGQGPQFIFQYYEEEERQRGNFPDRFSGHQFPNYSSELNVNALLLGDSALYLCASSDHRGTEAFFGQGTRLTVV.

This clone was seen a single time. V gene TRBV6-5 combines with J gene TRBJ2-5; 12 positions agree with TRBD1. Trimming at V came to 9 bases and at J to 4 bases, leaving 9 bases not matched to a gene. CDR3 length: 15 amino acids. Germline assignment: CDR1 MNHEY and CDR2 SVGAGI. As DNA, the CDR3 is TGTGCCAGTCCCACCGGGACAGGGGGCGTAGAGACCCAGTACTTC. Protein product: CASPTGTGGVETQYF.

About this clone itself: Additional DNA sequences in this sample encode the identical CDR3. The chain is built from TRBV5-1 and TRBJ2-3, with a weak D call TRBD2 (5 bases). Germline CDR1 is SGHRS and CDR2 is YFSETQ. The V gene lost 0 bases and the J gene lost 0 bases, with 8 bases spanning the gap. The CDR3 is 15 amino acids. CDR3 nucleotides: TGCGCCAGCAGCTTGGATCGCGGGAGCACAGATACGCAGTATTTT. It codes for CASSLDRGSTDTQYF.

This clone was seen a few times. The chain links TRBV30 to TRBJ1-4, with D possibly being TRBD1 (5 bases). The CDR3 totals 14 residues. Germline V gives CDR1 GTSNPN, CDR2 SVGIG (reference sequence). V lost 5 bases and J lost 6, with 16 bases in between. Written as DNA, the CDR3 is TGTGCCTGGCTGACGGCCGGGGGGGATGAAAAACTGTTTTTT. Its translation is CAWLTAGGDEKLFF. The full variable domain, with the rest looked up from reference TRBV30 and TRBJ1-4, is SQTIHQWPATLVQPVGSPLSLECTVEGTSNPNLYWYRQAAGRGLQLLFYSVGIGQISSEVPQNLSASRPQDRQFILSSKKLLLSDSGFYLCAWLTAGGDEKLFFGSGTQLSVL.

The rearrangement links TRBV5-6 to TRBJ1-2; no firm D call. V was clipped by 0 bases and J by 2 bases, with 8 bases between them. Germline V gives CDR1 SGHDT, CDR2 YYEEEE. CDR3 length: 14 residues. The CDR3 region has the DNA TGTGCCAGCAGCTTGGGCCAGGTCAACTATGGCTACACCTTC. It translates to CASSLGQVNYGYTF. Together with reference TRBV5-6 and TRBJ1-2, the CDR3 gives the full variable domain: DAGVTQSPTHLIKTRGQQVTLRCSPKSGHDTVSWYQQALGQGPQFIFQYYEEEERQRGNFPDRFSGHQFPNYSSELNVNALLLGDSALYLCASSLGQVNYGYTFGSGTRLTVV.

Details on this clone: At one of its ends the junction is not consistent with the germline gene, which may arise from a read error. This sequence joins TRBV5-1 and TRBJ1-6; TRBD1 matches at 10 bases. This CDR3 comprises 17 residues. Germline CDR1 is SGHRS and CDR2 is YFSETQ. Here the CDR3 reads CASTLGTGDPTNSPLHF. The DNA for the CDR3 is TGCGCCAGCACCTTGGGGACAGGGGACCCCACTAATTCACCCCTCCACTTT.

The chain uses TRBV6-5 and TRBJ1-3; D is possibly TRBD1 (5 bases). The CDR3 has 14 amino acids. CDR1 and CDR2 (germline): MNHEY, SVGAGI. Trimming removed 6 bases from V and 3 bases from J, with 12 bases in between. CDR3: CASSAGDFGNTIYF. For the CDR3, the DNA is TGTGCCAGCAGCGCGGGGGATTTTGGAAACACCATATATTTT.